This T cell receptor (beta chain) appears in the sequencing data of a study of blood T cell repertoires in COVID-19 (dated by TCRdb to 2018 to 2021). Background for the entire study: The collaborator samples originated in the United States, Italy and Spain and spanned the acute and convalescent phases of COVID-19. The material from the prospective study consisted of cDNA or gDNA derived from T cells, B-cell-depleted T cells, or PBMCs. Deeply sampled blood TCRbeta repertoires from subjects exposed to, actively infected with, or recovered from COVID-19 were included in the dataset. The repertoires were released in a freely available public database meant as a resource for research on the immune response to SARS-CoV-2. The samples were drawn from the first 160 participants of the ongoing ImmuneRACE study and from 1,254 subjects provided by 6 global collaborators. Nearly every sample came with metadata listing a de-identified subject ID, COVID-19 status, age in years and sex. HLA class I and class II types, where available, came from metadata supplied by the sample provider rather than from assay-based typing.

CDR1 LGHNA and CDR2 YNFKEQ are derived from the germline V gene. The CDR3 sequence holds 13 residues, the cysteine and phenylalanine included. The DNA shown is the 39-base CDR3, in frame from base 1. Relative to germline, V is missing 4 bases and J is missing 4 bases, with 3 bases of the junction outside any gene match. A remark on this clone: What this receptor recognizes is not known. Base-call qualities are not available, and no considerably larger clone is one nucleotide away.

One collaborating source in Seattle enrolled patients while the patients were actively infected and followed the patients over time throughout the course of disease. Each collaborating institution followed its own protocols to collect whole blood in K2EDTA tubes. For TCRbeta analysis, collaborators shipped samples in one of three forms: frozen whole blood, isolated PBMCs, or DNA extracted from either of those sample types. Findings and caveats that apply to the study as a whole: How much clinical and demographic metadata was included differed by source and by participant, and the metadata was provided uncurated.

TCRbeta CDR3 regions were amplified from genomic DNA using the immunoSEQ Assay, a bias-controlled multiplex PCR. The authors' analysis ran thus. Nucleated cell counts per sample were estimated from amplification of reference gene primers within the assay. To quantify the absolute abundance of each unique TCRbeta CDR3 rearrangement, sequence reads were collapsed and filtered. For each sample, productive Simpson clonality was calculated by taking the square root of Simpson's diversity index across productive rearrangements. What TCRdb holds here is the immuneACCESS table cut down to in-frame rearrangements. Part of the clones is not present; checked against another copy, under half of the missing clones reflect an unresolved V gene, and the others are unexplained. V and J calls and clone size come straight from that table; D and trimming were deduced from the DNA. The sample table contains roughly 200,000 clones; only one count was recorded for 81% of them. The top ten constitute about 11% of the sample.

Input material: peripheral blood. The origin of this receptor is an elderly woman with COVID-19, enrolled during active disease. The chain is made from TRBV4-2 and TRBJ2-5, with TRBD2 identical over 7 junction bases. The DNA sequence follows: TGTGCCAGCAGCCCCGCTAGCGGAGAGACCCAGTACTTC. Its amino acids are CASSPASGETQYF.